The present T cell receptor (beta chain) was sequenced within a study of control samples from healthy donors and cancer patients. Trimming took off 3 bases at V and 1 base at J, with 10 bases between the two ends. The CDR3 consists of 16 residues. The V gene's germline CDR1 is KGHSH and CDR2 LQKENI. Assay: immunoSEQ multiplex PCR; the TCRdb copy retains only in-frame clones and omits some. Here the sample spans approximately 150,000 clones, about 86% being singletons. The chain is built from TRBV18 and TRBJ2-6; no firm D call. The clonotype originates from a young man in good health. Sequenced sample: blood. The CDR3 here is CASSPGRVSGANVLTF. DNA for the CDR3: TGTGCCAGCTCACCTGGTAGGGTTTCTGGGGCCAACGTCCTGACTTTC.